This T cell receptor delta chain was sequenced for a study of gamma-delta chains in newborns, infants, children. At the level of the study: Microbial exposure reportedly drives polyclonal innate γδ T cell expansion after birth.

TCRdb reprocessed the reads using CATT. The sample lists approximately 1,300 delta-chain clones, more than 1% occurring once. This clone was observed a few times. It differs at one base from a far larger clone, so likely a read error. The germline V gene has CDR1 GEAIGNYY and CDR2 EKD. CDR3 size: 18 residues. The sample was blood. The rearrangement links TRDV2 to TRDJ3; the match to TRDD3 covers 11 bases. This receptor was taken from a child in good health. Written as DNA, the CDR3 is TGTGCCTGTGACACCGCTGGGGGATACTCCTGGGACGCCCGACAGATGTTTTTC. Protein: CACDTAGGYSWDARQMFF.